These 26 T cell receptor beta chains share one sample of origin, sequenced in a study of T cell responses to AZD1222 COVID-19 vaccine. This table comes from immunoSEQ multiplex PCR, and its TCRdb copy is limited to in-frame clones, with some not included. The repertoire consists of around 97,000 clones, with 90% occurring once and the leading ten covering about 5%. The material was peripheral blood, obtained on day 0 of AZD1222 vaccination. These receptors were collected from an adult in good health.

The chain carries TRBV7-2 and TRBJ1-6, with D perhaps matching TRBD1 (5 bases). V lost 6 bases to trimming and J lost 6 bases, with 12 bases between them. Germline assignment: CDR1 SGHTA and CDR2 FQGNSA. The CDR3 covers 14 residues. CDR3 nucleotides: TGTGCCAGCAGTTCCTTAGGGGTTAATTCACCCCTCCACTTT. Protein sequence: CASSSLGVNSPLHF.

This chain links TRBV19 with TRBJ2-3, with TRBD2 identical over 8 bases. J lost 0 bases, V lost 5 bases, and 16 bases had no gene match. CDR1 is LNHDA and CDR2 is SQIVND in the germline V gene (reference sequence). The CDR3 is 19 amino acids. The DNA for the CDR3 is TGTGCCAGTAGTCCCCTGGGTAGCGGGGTAGGATATAGCACAGATACGCAGTATTTT. It codes for CASSPLGSGVGYSTDTQYF.

The chain recombines TRBV7-3 with TRBJ1-1; D remains unclear. Germline CDR1 is SGHTA and CDR2 is FQGTGA. This CDR3 region has 15 residues. V was clipped by 1 base and J by 1 base, with 10 bases between them. The CDR3 protein is CASSLSPQPNTEAFF. DNA for the CDR3: TGTGCCAGCAGCTTAAGTCCCCAACCGAACACTGAAGCTTTCTTT.

J is TRBJ2-5 and V is TRBV7-2; 9 bases line up with TRBD2. This CDR3 comprises 15 residues. V was pared by 2 bases and J by 5 bases, with 6 bases of the junction left unmatched. The germline gives CDR1 SGHTA, CDR2 FQGNSA. The CDR3 region has the DNA TGTGCCAGCAGCTTAAATAGCGGGGGTGGGGAGACCCAGTACTTC. It translates to CASSLNSGGGETQYF.

V and J are TRBV19 and TRBJ2-1; perhaps D is TRBD1 or TRBD2 (5 bases each). The CDR3 is 16 residues long. Germline values: CDR1 LNHDA, CDR2 SQIVND (reference sequence). Trimming pared 4 bases from V and 0 bases from J, leaving 13 bases between. The CDR3 is CASSTRDGSSYNEQFF. As DNA, the CDR3 is TGTGCCAGTAGTACCCGGGACGGAAGCTCCTACAATGAGCAGTTCTTC.

In this sample, this clone turned up once. J is TRBJ1-5 and V is TRBV5-1, with a weak D call TRBD1 (6 bases). Germline values: CDR1 SGHRS, CDR2 YFSETQ. The germline V and J ends were trimmed by 2 bases and 3 bases, with 12 bases remaining between them. CDR3 size: 15 residues. CDR3 sequence: CASSLAGAPNQPQHF. The CDR3 coding sequence is TGCGCCAGCAGCTTAGCAGGGGCCCCCAATCAGCCCCAGCATTTT.

In this sample, this clone is medium-sized. V is TRBV3-1 (or the pseudogene TRBV3-2) and J is TRBJ2-1; TRBD2 agrees at 9 bases. The germline gives CDR1 LGHDT, CDR2 YNNKEL (reference sequence). V lost 8 bases and J lost 10; bases outside the gene matches: 15. The CDR3 length is 15 residues. The CDR3 nucleotides read TGTGCCAGCCCTGGCTTTGCGGGGGGGCCGGAAGAGCAGTTCTTC. Protein: CASPGFAGGPEEQFF.

This clone was recorded once. Other DNA sequences in this sample translate to the same CDR3. The V call is TRBV3-1 (or the pseudogene TRBV3-2), the J call TRBJ1-6; TRBD1 aligns across 10 bases. Germline lookup yields CDR1 LGHDT and CDR2 YNNKEL (reference sequence). The CDR3 loop spans 15 amino acids. Trimming took 1 base from V and 8 from J; bases not matched to a gene: 2. In DNA, the CDR3 is TGTGCCAGCAGCCAAGGGGGGACAGGGGATTCACCCCTCCACTTT. Protein sequence: CASSQGGTGDSPLHF.

The J gene is TRBJ2-1, the V gene TRBV5-1; D is possibly TRBD2 (6 bases). V gave up 1 base and J gave up 0 bases, with 14 bases separating them. Germline V CDR1 and CDR2: SGHRS, YFSETQ. CDR3 length: 17 amino acids. The CDR3 DNA reads as TGCGCCAGCAGCTTGCCCAAGGGCGGGGACTCCTACAATGAGCAGTTCTTC. Encoded protein: CASSLPKGGDSYNEQFF.

The chain couples TRBV5-3 to TRBJ2-7; no reliable D call. TRBV5-3 is placed among ORFs of uncertain function. Trimming took off 6 bases at V and 0 bases at J, with 10 bases between the two ends. The CDR3 extends over 13 amino acids. The CDR3 region has the DNA TGTGCCAGAACCGTGGACCCCTCCTACGAGCAGTACTTC. This codes for CARTVDPSYEQYF.

The chain has TRBV19 and TRBJ2-3; 11 bases align to TRBD2. V was clipped by 4 bases and J by 0 bases; unmatched bases: 3. Per the germline V gene, CDR1 is LNHDA and CDR2 is SQIVND (reference sequence). The CDR3 has 16 residues. For the CDR3, the DNA is TGTGCCAGTAGTACCCGACTAGCGGGGAGCACAGATACGCAGTATTTT. Translating it yields CASSTRLAGSTDTQYF.

The V gene is TRBV10-2, the J gene TRBJ2-5; 7 bases match TRBD2. V was clipped by 5 bases and J by 3 bases; unmatched bases: 6. Germline CDR1 is WSHSY and CDR2 is SAAADI. The CDR3 loop spans 14 amino acids. DNA of the CDR3: TGCGCCAGCAGTAATCCGGGACTAAAAGAGACCCAGTACTTC. Protein product: CASSNPGLKETQYF.

The chain combines TRBV18 with TRBJ2-3, with TRBD1 matching over 7 bases. This CDR3 has 15 amino acids. Germline values: CDR1 KGHSH, CDR2 LQKENI. J was trimmed by 2 bases and V by 3 bases; bases with no gene match: 5. CDR3 DNA sequence: TGTGCCAGCTCACCGGGGGACAGACTCACAGATACGCAGTATTTT. Translating gives CASSPGDRLTDTQYF.

The DNA for the CDR3 is TGTGCCAGCAGTTACTCCCCGGGACAGGGGGCCTTCGAGCAGTACTTC. Translation: CASSYSPGQGAFEQYF. This chain connects TRBV6-5 to TRBJ2-7; 12 bases align to TRBD1. After removal of 0 bases from V and 6 bases from J, the junction contained 6 bases not matched to a gene. CDR3 length equals 16 residues. Germline values: CDR1 MNHEY, CDR2 SVGAGI.

The CDR3 reads CDPVQVNYGYTF. CDR3 bases: TGTGATCCGGTGCAGGTTAACTATGGCTACACCTTC. The gene calls are TRBV7-4 and TRBJ1-2; no clear D. The germline V gene encodes CDR1 SGHVT and CDR2 SQSDAQ. The CDR3 is 12 residues long.

The chain uses TRBV6-2 or TRBV6-3 and TRBJ1-5; D unresolved. V gave up 6 bases and J gave up 4 bases, with 13 bases separating them. Germline CDR1 is MNHEY and CDR2 is SVGEGT. This CDR3 spans 14 amino acids. The chain's CDR3 is CASSPARDNQPQHF. The CDR3 DNA sequence: TGTGCCAGCAGCCCGGCAAGGGATAATCAGCCCCAGCATTTT.

In this sample, this clone turned up a few times. The chain links TRBV19 to TRBJ1-2; weak D call: TRBD1 (5 bases). Germline CDR1 is LNHDA and CDR2 is SQIVND (reference sequence). The CDR3 is 12 residues long. Trimming removed 5 bases at V and 4 bases at J, with 8 bases between. This CDR3 reads CASSADSYGYTF. The CDR3 nucleotides are TGTGCCAGTAGTGCCGACAGCTATGGCTACACCTTC.

The chain uses TRBV10-3 and TRBJ2-7, with D possibly being TRBD2 (5 bases). Germline assignment: CDR1 ENHRY and CDR2 SYGVKD. The CDR3 contains 12 residues. Trimming cost V 6 bases and J 3 bases, with 9 bases left between them. CDR3 loop: CAISQTNYEQYF. In nucleotides, the CDR3 is TGTGCCATCAGCCAGACTAACTACGAGCAGTACTTC.

The chain combines TRBV27 with TRBJ2-2; D may be TRBD1 or TRBD2 (5 bases each). The CDR3 consists of 13 residues. The V and J ends lost 6 bases and 6 bases respectively, with 11 bases between them. The germline CDR1 and CDR2 sequences are MNHEY and SMNVEV (reference sequence). Here the CDR3 DNA reads TGTGCCAGCAGCCCCGGGGACGCCGGGGAGCTGTTTTTT. It is translated as CASSPGDAGELFF.

The V call is TRBV9, the J call TRBJ2-2; weak D call: TRBD2 (6 bases). Germline V gene data show CDR1 as SGDLS and CDR2 as YYNGEE. V was cut by 6 bases and J by 2 bases, with 11 bases left in between. CDR3 length: 14 residues. The CDR3 loop is CASKEGANTGELFF. The CDR3 nucleotides read TGTGCCAGCAAGGAGGGAGCCAACACCGGGGAGCTGTTTTTT. Filled out from reference TRBV9 and TRBJ2-2, the complete variable domain reads DSGVTQTPKHLITATGQRVTLRCSPRSGDLSVYWYQQSLDQGLQFLIQYYNGEERAKGNILERFSAQQFPDLHSELNLSSLELGDSALYFCASKEGANTGELFFGEGSRLTVL.

The chain joins TRBV27 to TRBJ2-2; tentative D call: TRBD1 (5 bases). The germline gives CDR1 MNHEY, CDR2 SMNVEV (reference sequence). V was trimmed by 3 bases and J by 6 bases, leaving 14 bases between them. The CDR3 sequence is 15 residues long. The CDR3 DNA follows: TGTGCCAGCAGTTTCGCGGCCCTAGGGGCCGGGGAGCTGTTTTTT. Translating it yields CASSFAALGAGELFF.

This rearrangement joins TRBV7-2 to TRBJ2-7; 11 nucleotides line up with TRBD1. Trimming cost V 5 bases and J 7 bases; bases outside gene matches: 13. Germline-derived CDR1 and CDR2 are SGHTA and FQGNSA. This CDR3 has 16 amino acids. The DNA for the CDR3 is TGTGCCAGCAGCCCGATTTTCGGGGACAGGGGGAAGGAGCAGTACTTC. Protein product: CASSPIFGDRGKEQYF.

The chain combines TRBV5-1 with TRBJ2-3; TRBD1 matches 8 bases. V was pared by 4 bases and J by 0 bases, with 4 bases of the junction left unmatched. Per the germline V gene, CDR1 is SGHRS and CDR2 is YFSETQ. The CDR3 is 15 residues long. The CDR3 reads CASSLRTGSTDTQYF. Here the CDR3 DNA reads TGCGCCAGCAGCCTCCGGACAGGGAGCACAGATACGCAGTATTTT.

The chain uses TRBV6-5 and TRBJ1-2; the match to TRBD1 covers 11 bases. Germline CDR1 MNHEY, CDR2 SVGAGI. Trimming took 0 bases from V and 7 from J; bases not matched to a gene: 1. The CDR3 is 14 amino acids. The DNA for the CDR3 is TGTGCCAGCAGTTACTCAGGGACAGGGGGTGGCTACACCTTC. Residues: CASSYSGTGGGYTF.

The J gene is TRBJ2-7, the V gene TRBV5-1; 7 bases agree with TRBD2. This CDR3 has 17 residues. V shed 0 bases and J 0 bases; nucleotides not matched to a gene: 9. Germline assignment: CDR1 SGHRS and CDR2 YFSETQ. CDR3: CASSLALASGPSYEQYF. The CDR3 region has the DNA TGCGCCAGCAGCTTGGCCTTGGCTAGCGGACCCTCCTACGAGCAGTACTTC. Looking up the rest from reference TRBV5-1 and TRBJ2-7 gives the full variable domain: KAGVTQTPRYLIKTRGQQVTLSCSPISGHRSVSWYQQTPGQGLQFLFEYFSETQRNKGNFPGRFSGRQFSNSRSEMNVSTLELGDSALYLCASSLALASGPSYEQYFGPGTRLTVT.

CDR3 loop: CASSSIVLAVAGTQYF. CDR3 sequence (DNA): TGTGCCAGCAGTTCAATCGTCCTAGCGGTGGCGGGTACGCAGTATTTT. The chain combines TRBV27 with TRBJ2-3, with 7 bases matching TRBD2. V lost 4 bases to trimming and J lost 8 bases; unmatched junction nucleotides: 15. The CDR3 is 16 amino acids. Looked up from germline, CDR1 is MNHEY and CDR2 is SMNVEV (reference sequence).